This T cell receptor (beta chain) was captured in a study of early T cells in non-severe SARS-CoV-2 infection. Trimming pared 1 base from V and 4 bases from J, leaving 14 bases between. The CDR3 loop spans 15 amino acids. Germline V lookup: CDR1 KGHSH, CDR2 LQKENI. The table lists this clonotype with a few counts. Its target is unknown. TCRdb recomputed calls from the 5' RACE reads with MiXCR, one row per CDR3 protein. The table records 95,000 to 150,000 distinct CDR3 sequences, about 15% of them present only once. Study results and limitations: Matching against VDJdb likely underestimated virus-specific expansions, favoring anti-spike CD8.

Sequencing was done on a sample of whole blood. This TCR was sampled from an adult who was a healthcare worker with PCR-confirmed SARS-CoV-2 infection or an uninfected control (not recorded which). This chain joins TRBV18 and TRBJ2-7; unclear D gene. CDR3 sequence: CASSPRSRSTYEQYF. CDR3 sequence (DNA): TGTGCCAGCTCACCACGATCCAGGTCTACATACGAGCAGTACTTC.